What follows is one T cell receptor beta chain and its context. The antigen is undetermined. This sample is part of a study of breast tumors, draining lymph nodes, adjacent tissues. Study-level findings and limits: Data fit most tumor T cells coming from lymph node, expanding in tumor. Tumor T cell lymph node origin was a supported hypothesis, not proven.

Trimming pared 4 bases from V and 5 bases from J, leaving 10 bases between. There are 13 residues in the CDR3. Germline lookup yields CDR1 SGHRS and CDR2 YFSETQ. MiXCR was run by TCRdb on the multiplex PCR reads, yielding one entry per CDR3 protein. The table shows about 60,000 distinct CDR3 sequences, with less than 60% occurring only once. The material sequenced was breast tumor tissue. This sequence joins TRBV5-1 and TRBJ2-1; tentative D call: TRBD2 (6 bases). This clonotype originated in a female donor with breast cancer. Some clones in this sample may be carry-over from other donors' samples. CDR3 DNA sequence: TGCGCCAGCAGCACGGGACTGGACAATGAGCAGTTCTTC. It encodes CASSTGLDNEQFF.